This T cell receptor beta chain was identified during a study of shared clonotypes between healthy human individuals. Study summary: There were three CD4 naive, three CD4 memory, two CD8 naive and one CD8 memory plates per donor.

The method was immunoSEQ multiplex PCR; TCRdb's version includes in-frame clones alone and lacks a portion of them. The sample consists of roughly 1,500,000 clones, nearly 99% of them appearing once. Concerning this clone: It is unclear where the CDR3 begins or ends on the DNA, so no DNA is shown, and the CDR3 is as TCRdb lists it.

The CDR3 extends over 12 residues, inclusive of both ends. The TCR was taken from a young man in good health. Sample: naive CD4+ T cells sorted from blood. Subset defined: CD45RA+ positively selected. The chain couples TRBV21-1 to TRBJ2-5; the tabulated D call, TRBD2, remains unverified against the DNA. TRBV21-1 is a known pseudogene. The CDR3 sequence is CVKYGCWETQYF.